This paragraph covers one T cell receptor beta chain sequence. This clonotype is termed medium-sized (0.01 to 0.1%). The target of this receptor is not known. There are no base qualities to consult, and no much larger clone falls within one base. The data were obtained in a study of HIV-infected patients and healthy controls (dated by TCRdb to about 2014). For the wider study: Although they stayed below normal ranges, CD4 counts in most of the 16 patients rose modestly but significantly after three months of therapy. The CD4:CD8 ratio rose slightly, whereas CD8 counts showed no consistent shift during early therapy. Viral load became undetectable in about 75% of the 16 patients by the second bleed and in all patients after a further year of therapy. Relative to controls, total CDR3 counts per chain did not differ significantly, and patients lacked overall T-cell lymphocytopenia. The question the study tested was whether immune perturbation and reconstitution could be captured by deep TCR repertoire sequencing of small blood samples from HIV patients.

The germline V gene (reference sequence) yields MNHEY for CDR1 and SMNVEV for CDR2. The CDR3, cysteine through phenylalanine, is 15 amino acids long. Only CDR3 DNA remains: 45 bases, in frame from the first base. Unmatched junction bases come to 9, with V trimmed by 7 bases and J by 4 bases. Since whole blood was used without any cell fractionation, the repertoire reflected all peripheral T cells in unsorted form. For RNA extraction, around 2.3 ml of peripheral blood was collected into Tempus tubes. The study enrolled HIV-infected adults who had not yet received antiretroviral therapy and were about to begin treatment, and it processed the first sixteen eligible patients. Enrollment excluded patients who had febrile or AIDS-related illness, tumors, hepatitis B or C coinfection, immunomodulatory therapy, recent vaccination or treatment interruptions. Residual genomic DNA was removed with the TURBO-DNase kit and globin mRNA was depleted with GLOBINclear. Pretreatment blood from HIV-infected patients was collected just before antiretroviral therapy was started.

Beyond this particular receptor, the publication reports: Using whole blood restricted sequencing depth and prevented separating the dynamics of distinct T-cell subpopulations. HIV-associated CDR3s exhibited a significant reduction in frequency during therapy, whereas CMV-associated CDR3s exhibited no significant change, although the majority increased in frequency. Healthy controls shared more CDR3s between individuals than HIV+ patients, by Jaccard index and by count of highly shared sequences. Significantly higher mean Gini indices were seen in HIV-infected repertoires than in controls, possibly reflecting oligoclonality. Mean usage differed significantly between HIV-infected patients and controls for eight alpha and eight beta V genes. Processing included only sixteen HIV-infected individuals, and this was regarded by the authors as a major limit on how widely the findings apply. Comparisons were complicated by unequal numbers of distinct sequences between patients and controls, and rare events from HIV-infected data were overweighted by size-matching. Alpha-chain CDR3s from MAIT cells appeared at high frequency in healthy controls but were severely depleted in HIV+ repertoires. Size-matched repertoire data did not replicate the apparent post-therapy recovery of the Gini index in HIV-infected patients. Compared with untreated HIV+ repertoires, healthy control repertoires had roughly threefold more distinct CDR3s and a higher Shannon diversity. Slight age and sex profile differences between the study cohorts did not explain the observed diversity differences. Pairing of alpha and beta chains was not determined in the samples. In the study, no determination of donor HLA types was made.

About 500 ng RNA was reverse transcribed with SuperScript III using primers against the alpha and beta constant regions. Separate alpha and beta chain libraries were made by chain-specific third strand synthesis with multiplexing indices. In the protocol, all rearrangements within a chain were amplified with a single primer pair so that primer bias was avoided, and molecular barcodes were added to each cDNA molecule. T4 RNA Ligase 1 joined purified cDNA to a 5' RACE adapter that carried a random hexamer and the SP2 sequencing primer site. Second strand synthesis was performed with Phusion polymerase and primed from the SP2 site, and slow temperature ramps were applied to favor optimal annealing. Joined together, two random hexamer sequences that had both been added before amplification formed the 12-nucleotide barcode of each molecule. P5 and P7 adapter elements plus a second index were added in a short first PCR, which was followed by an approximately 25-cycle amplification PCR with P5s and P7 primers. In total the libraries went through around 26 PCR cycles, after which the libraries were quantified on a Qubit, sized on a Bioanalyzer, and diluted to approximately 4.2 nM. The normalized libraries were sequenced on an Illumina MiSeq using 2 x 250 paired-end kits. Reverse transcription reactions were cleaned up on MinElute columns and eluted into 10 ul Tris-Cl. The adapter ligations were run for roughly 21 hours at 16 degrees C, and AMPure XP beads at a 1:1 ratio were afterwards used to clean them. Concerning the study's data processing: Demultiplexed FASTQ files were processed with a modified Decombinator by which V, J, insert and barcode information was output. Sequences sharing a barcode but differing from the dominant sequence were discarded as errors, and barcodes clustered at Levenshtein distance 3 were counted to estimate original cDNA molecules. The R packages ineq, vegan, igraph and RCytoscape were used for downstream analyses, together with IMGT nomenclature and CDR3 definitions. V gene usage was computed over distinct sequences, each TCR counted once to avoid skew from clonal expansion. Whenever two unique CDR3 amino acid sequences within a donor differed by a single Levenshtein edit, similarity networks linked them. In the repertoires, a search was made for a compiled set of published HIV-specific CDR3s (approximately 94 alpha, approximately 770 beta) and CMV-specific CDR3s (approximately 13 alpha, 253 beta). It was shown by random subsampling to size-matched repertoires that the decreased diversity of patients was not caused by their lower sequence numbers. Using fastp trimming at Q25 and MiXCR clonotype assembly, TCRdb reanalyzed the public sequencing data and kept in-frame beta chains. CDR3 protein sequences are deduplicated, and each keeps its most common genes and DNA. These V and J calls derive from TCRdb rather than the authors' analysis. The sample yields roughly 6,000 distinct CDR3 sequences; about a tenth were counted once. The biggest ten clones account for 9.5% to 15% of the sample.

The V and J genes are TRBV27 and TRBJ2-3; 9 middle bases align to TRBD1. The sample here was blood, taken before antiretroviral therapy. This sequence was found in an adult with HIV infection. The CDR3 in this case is CASTNGQGWSDTQYF. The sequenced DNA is TGTGCCAGCACCAACGGACAGGGGTGGTCAGATACGCAGTATTTT.